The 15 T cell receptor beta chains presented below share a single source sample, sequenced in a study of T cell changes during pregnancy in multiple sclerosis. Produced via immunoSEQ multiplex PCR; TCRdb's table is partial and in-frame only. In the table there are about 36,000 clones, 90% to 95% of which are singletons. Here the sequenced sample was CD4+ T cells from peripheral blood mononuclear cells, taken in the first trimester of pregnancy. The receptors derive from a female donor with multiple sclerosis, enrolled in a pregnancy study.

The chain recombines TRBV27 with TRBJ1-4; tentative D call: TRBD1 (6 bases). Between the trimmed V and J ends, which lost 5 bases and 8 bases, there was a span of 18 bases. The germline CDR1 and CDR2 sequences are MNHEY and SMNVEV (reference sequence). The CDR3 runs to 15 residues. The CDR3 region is CASSPRWGQYEKLFF. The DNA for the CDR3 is TGTGCCAGCAGTCCGCGCTGGGGACAATACGAAAAACTGTTTTTT.

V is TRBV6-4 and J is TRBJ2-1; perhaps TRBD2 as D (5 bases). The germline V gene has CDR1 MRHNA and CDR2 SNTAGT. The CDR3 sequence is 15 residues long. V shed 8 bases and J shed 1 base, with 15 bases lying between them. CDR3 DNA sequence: TGTGCCAGCTCTTATACTAGGGAATCCTACAATGAGCAGTTCTTC. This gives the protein CASSYTRESYNEQFF.

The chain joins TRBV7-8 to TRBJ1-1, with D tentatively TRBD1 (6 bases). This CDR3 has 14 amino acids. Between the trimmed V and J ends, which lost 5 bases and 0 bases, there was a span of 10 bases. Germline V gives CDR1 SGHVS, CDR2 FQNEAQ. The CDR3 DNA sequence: TGTGCCAGCAGCCGGACAGAGATGAACACTGAAGCTTTCTTT. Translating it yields CASSRTEMNTEAFF.

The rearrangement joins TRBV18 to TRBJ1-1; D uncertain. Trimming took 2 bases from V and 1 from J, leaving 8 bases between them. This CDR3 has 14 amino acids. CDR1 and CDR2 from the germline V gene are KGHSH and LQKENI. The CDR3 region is CASSPVGSNTEAFF. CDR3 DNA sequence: TGTGCCAGCTCACCAGTGGGCTCGAACACTGAAGCTTTCTTT. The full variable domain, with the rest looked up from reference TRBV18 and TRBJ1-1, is NAGVMQNPRHLVRRRGQEARLRCSPMKGHSHVYWYRQLPEEGLKFMVYLQKENIIDESGMPKERFSAEFPKEGPSILRIQQVVRGDSAAYFCASSPVGSNTEAFFGQGTRLTVV.

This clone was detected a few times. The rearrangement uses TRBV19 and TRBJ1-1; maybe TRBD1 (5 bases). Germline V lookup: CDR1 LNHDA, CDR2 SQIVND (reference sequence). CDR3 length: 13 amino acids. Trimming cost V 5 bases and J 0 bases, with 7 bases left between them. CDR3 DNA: TGTGCCAGTAGTGCACAGGTGAACACTGAAGCTTTCTTT. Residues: CASSAQVNTEAFF.

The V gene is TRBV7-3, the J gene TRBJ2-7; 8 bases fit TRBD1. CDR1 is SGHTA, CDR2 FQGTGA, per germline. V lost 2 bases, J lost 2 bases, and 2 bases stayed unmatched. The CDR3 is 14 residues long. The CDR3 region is CASSLGTGPYEQYF. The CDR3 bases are TGTGCCAGCAGCTTAGGGACAGGCCCCTACGAGCAGTACTTC.

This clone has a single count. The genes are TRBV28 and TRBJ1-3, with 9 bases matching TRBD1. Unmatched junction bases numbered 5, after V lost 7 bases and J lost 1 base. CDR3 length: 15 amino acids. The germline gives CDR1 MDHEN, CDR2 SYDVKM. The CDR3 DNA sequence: TGTGCCAGCAACCAACAGGGGGCTTCTGGAAACACCATATATTTT. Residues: CASNQQGASGNTIYF.

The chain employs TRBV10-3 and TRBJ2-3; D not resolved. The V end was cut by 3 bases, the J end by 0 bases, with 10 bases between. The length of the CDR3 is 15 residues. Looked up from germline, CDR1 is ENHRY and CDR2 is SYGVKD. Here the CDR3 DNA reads TGTGCCATCAGTGATGTAAGCCTCAGCACAGATACGCAGTATTTT. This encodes CAISDVSLSTDTQYF.

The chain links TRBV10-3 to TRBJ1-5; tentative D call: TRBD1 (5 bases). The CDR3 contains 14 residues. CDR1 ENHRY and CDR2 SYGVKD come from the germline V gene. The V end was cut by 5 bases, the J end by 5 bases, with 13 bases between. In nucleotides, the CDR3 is TGTGCCATCAGTCCCCGACAGATGGATCAGCCCCAGCATTTT. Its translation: CAISPRQMDQPQHF.

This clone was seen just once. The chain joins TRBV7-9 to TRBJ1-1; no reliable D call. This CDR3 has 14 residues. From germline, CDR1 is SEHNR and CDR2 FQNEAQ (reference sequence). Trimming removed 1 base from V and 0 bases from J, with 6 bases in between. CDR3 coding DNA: TGTGCCAGCAGCTTAGAACGGGTGAACACTGAAGCTTTCTTT. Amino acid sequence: CASSLERVNTEAFF.

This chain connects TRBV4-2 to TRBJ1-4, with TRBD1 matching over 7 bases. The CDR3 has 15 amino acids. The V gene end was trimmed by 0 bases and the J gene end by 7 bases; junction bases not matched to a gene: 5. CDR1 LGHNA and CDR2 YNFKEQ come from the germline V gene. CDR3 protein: CASSQEGRGREKLFF. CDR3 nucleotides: TGTGCCAGCAGCCAAGAGGGTAGGGGGCGTGAAAAACTGTTTTTT.

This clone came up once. In DNA form, the CDR3 reads TGTGCCAGCAGCTTAAGACAGGGACACTACGAGCAGTACTTC. Its protein product is CASSLRQGHYEQYF. This chain links TRBV7-9 with TRBJ2-7, with 7 bases lining up with TRBD1. J gave up 3 bases and V 2 bases, and 4 bases lay outside the gene matches. CDR3 length: 14 amino acids. Germline-derived CDR1 and CDR2 are SEHNR and FQNEAQ (reference sequence).

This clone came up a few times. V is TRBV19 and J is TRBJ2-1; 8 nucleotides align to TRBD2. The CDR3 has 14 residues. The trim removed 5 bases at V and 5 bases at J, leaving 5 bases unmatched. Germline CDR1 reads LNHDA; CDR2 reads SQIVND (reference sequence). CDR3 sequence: CASSFRREDNEQFF. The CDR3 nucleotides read TGTGCCAGTAGTTTTAGGCGGGAGGACAATGAGCAGTTCTTC.

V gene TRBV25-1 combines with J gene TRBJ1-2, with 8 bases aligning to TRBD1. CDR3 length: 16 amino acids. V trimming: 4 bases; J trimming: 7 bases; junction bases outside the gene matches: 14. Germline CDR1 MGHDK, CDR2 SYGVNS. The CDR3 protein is CASSAIDRGEVVGYTF. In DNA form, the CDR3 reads TGTGCCAGCAGTGCCATAGACAGGGGTGAGGTCGTTGGCTACACCTTC.

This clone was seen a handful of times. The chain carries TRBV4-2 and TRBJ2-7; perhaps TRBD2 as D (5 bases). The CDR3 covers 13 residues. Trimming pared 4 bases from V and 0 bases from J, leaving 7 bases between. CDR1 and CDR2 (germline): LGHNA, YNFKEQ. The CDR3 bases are TGTGCCAGCAGCCCGGGGAGCTCCTACGAGCAGTACTTC. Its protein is CASSPGSSYEQYF.